This TCR beta chain was sequenced for a study of cytomegalovirus exposure and HLA in healthy donors. Whole-study findings and limits: Sequencing likely caused a cluster of highly shared sequence variants. Associated with cytomegalovirus, according to the listing, were 150 to 200 TCR beta chains.

The PCR used 60 Vbeta and 13 Jbeta primers. Using immunoSEQ multiplex PCR, the repertoire was profiled, and TCRdb retains in-frame clones only, with some absent. The top ten clones hold 2.5% to 3% of a sample with just over 200,000 clones, roughly 80% of them seen once. As regards this clone: The antigen is unknown.

This TCR derives from a woman aged 40 to 50 in good health and CMV-seronegative. Material: PBMCs.

The DNA of the CDR3 is TGCGCCAGCAGCTTGGAGCGGGCTGGTTCCCTGAGCTCCTACAATGAGCAGTTCTTC. This gives the protein CASSLERAGSLSSYNEQFF. The chain employs TRBV5-1 and TRBJ2-1, with a weak D call TRBD2 (6 bases). Trimming removed 0 bases at V and 0 bases at J, with 19 bases between. This CDR3 region has 19 residues. Germline CDR1 and CDR2: SGHRS and YFSETQ. Supplemented by reference TRBV5-1 and TRBJ2-1, the full variable domain reads KAGVTQTPRYLIKTRGQQVTLSCSPISGHRSVSWYQQTPGQGLQFLFEYFSETQRNKGNFPGRFSGRQFSNSRSEMNVSTLELGDSALYLCASSLERAGSLSSYNEQFFGPGTRLTVL.